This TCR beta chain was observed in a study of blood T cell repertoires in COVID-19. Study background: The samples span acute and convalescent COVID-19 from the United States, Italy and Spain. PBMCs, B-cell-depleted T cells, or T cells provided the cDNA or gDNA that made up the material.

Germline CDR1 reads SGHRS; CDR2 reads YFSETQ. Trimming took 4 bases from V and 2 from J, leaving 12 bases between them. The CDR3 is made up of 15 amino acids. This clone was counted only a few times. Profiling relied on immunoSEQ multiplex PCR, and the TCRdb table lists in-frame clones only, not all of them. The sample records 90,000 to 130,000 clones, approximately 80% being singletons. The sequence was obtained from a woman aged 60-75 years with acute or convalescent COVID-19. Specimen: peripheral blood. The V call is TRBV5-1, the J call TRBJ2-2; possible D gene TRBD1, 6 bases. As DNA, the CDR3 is TGCGCCAGCAGCCCGAGGGGACAAAACACCGGGGAGCTGTTTTTT. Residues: CASSPRGQNTGELFF.